A single sample is the source of the 23 T cell receptor beta chains below, sequenced in a study of molecular identifiers for immune sequencing clone quantification. TCRdb independently ran MiXCR on the PCR reads; one entry per CDR3 protein. This sample has approximately 670,000 distinct CDR3 sequences; nearly 20% occur once, and the top ten carry roughly 0.9%. Sequencing was carried out using naive CD8+ T cells from blood, with Jurkat cell RNA spiked in. Subset noted: FACS-sorted CD8+CD4-CCR7+CD45RA+ naive T cells. Receptor source: a human donor in good health. Some libraries in this study had Jurkat cell RNA spiked in.

This clonotype was observed at least ten times. The chain carries TRBV6-5 and TRBJ2-1; a possible D gene is TRBD1 (5 bases). This CDR3 region has 11 residues. The V and J ends lost 5 bases and 8 bases respectively, with 7 bases between them. Per the germline V gene, CDR1 is MNHEY and CDR2 is SVGAGI. CDR3 sequence (DNA): TGTGCCAGCAGTCAGGGCCATGAGCAGTTCTTC. Protein product: CASSQGHEQFF.

This clonotype was seen only a few times. The rearrangement joins TRBV7-9 to TRBJ2-5; D unresolved. The V gene lost 3 bases and the J gene lost 2 bases, with 10 bases spanning the gap. CDR1 is SEHNR and CDR2 is FQNEAQ in the germline V gene (reference sequence). The CDR3 length is 14 residues. The CDR3 protein is CASSFLQVQETQYF. CDR3 sequence (DNA): TGTGCCAGCAGCTTCTTGCAGGTTCAAGAGACCCAGTACTTC.

A word on this clonotype: Compared with germline, one end of the junction differs, possibly owing to a read error. The chain combines TRBV15 with TRBJ1-1; 7 nucleotides match TRBD1. The CDR3 extends over 15 amino acids. Per germline, CDR1 LNHNV and CDR2 YYDKDF (reference sequence). CDR3 loop: CATSPQSGTVTGAFF. CDR3 in DNA: TGTGCCACCAGCCCCCAGTCCGGGACAGTCACTGGAGCTTTCTTT.

To note about this clonotype: The junction departs from the called germline gene at one end, perhaps through a read error. The chain carries TRBV6-5 and TRBJ2-7; no reliable D call. This CDR3 comprises 13 residues. Germline V gene sequence: CDR1 MNHEY, CDR2 SVGAGI. The CDR3 nucleotides read TGTGCCAGCAGTTACGTTGAATCTAACGAGCGGTACTTC. Encoded protein: CASSYVESNERYF.

This clonotype was seen repeatedly, ten times or more. J is TRBJ2-3 and V is TRBV10-3, with D perhaps being TRBD1 or TRBD2 (6 bases each). The CDR3 sequence is 14 residues long. Germline V lookup: CDR1 ENHRY, CDR2 SYGVKD. V shed 2 bases and J shed 6 bases, with 12 bases lying between them. CDR3 region: CAISERGDPDTQYF. As DNA, the CDR3 is TGTGCCATCAGTGAGAGGGGGGACCCTGATACGCAGTATTTT.

As for this clonotype: A much more abundant neighbour one base away suggests this may be a read error. CDR3 nucleotides: TGTGCCAGTAGAGACGGGCTTCAAAACATTCAGTACTTC. This translates into CASRDGLQNIQYF. This chain connects TRBV19 to TRBJ2-4; unclear D gene. Trimming stripped 6 bases from V and 5 bases from J, with 11 bases between. In germline, CDR1 is LNHDA, CDR2 SQIVND (reference sequence). This CDR3 region has 13 residues.

A word on this clonotype: The conserved phenylalanine or tryptophan is not found at the CDR3 terminus, so this likely reflects a read error. The chain couples TRBV30 to TRBJ1-1; D is undetermined. Trimming took off 2 bases at V and 6 bases at J, with 7 bases between the two ends. The CDR3 totals 11 residues. The germline gives CDR1 GTSNPN, CDR2 SVGIG (reference sequence). CDR3 nucleotides: TGTGCCTGGAGTTCGGGCCCTGAAGCTTTCCTT. Residues: CAWSSGPEAFL.

This clonotype has a count of ten or more. The chain employs TRBV7-9 and TRBJ2-2, with TRBD2 identical over 12 bases. CDR1 SEHNR and CDR2 FQNEAQ come from the germline V gene (reference sequence). The junction had 6 bases not matched to a gene; V was cut back by 5 bases and J by 8 bases. This CDR3 contains 15 residues. CDR3 amino acids: CASSILAGGSGELFF. DNA for the CDR3: TGTGCCAGCAGCATACTAGCGGGAGGATCGGGGGAGCTGTTTTTT.

This clonotype was seen ten or more times. This chain uses TRBV12-3 or TRBV12-4 with TRBJ1-2; 7 bases align to TRBD1. This CDR3 is 16 amino acids long. V was clipped by 5 bases and J by 5 bases; unmatched bases: 14. In DNA form, the CDR3 reads TGTGCCAGCAGTCAAAAGGGGGACAGCGGGGCTTATGGCTACACCTTC. Protein product: CASSQKGDSGAYGYTF.

On this clonotype: One base away lies a much larger clone, so this may be a sequencing read error. The V call is TRBV6-2 or TRBV6-3, the J call TRBJ1-1; D perhaps matches TRBD1 (5 bases). Germline lookup yields CDR1 MNHEY and CDR2 SVGEGT. The CDR3 runs to 17 residues. Deletions cut 4 bases from V and 4 bases from J, with 22 bases between. The CDR3 protein is CASSSRGPTRVGTEAFF. The DNA for the CDR3 is TGTGCCAGCAGTTCTCGGGGCCCCACTCGAGTCGGCACTGAAGCTTTCTTT.

This clonotype was seen many times. The chain uses TRBV10-3 and TRBJ2-5, with D hard to call. V was cut by 8 bases and J by 1 base, with 5 bases left in between. Germline loops: CDR1 ENHRY, CDR2 SYGVKD. The CDR3 length is 11 residues. The CDR3, as DNA: TGTGCCATCGGCAGCCAAGAGACCCAGTACTTC. This encodes CAIGSQETQYF.

In this sample, this clonotype turned up many times. The J gene is TRBJ1-1, the V gene TRBV28; the D is unclear. Germline loops: CDR1 MDHEN, CDR2 SYDVKM. The ends were cut back, 4 bases at V and 0 bases at J, with 6 bases in the middle. This CDR3 contains 13 residues. Written as DNA, the CDR3 is TGTGCCAGCAGTTGGGCCATGAACACTGAAGCTTTCTTT. This encodes CASSWAMNTEAFF.

On this clonotype itself: Just one base apart from a much larger clone, this may be a read error. The rearrangement links TRBV28 to TRBJ2-7, with D possibly being TRBD1 (5 bases). The CDR3 loop spans 12 amino acids. CDR1 MDHEN and CDR2 SYDVKM come from the germline V gene. The CDR3 is CASSPQVYKQYF. The CDR3, as DNA: TGTGCCAGCAGTCCACAGGTCTACAAGCAGTACTTC.

Many counts were recorded for this clonotype. The rearrangement uses TRBV27 and TRBJ1-1, with D perhaps matching TRBD1 (5 bases). The CDR3 runs to 14 residues. Between the trimmed V and J ends, which lost 8 bases and 1 base, there was a span of 14 bases. Germline CDR1 MNHEY, CDR2 SMNVEV (reference sequence). This CDR3 is CASGRTGPNTEAFF. The DNA of the CDR3 is TGTGCCAGCGGACGAACAGGCCCGAACACTGAAGCTTTCTTT.

Concerning this clonotype itself: This could be a read error, since a much larger clone is one nucleotide away. This chain links TRBV28 with TRBJ1-2; D is uncertain. CDR3 length: 13 amino acids. Looked up from germline, CDR1 is MDHEN and CDR2 is SYDVKM. The ends were cut back, 6 bases at V and 4 bases at J, with 12 bases in the middle. The CDR3 region is CASSSAGSYGYTF. The CDR3 nucleotides read TGTGCCAGCAGCTCGGCAGGATCCTATGGCTACACCTTC.

Points on this clonotype: This may come from a read error, since a much larger clone is one base off. The chain links TRBV13 to TRBJ1-4; a weak D match, TRBD1 (6 bases). Trimming took 3 bases from V and 6 from J, leaving 11 bases between them. The germline gives CDR1 PRHDT, CDR2 FYEKMQ (reference sequence). CDR3 length equals 14 residues. The CDR3 DNA is TGTGCCAGCAGCTTTGGGGGCGAGGATGAAAAACTGTTTTTT. Protein product: CASSFGGEDEKLFF.

This clonotype has only a few counts. The chain links TRBV20-1 to TRBJ2-7, with TRBD1 matching 8 bases. This CDR3 spans 14 amino acids. Germline CDR1 reads DFQATT; CDR2 reads SNEGSKA (reference sequence). V lost 4 bases to trimming and J lost 0 bases; unmatched junction nucleotides: 5. The CDR3 DNA is TGCAGTGCTACCCGGGACAGGTTCTCCTACGAGCAGTACTTC. Translated, it gives CSATRDRFSYEQYF.

This clonotype was detected ten times or more. This sequence joins TRBV4-3 and TRBJ1-5; D not certain. The CDR3 runs 15 residues. Germline V gene sequence: CDR1 LGHNA, CDR2 YSLEER. The germline V and J ends were trimmed by 4 bases and 0 bases, with 10 bases remaining between them. The CDR3 DNA reads as TGCGCCAGCAGCCCTCGGATTTATAGCAATCAGCCCCAGCATTTT. As protein: CASSPRIYSNQPQHF.

This clonotype was observed many times. The chain links TRBV5-5 to TRBJ1-1; D call uncertain. There are 15 residues in the CDR3. Germline CDR1 reads SGHKS; CDR2 reads YYEKEE (reference sequence). The V gene lost 4 bases and the J gene lost 0 bases, with 13 bases spanning the gap. In DNA form, the CDR3 reads TGTGCCAGCAGCCCCGAGGTTGGGGTGAACACTGAAGCTTTCTTT. Translating gives CASSPEVGVNTEAFF.

This clonotype was counted many times. V usage is TRBV28 and J usage is TRBJ2-6; tentatively, D is TRBD2 (5 bases). CDR3 length: 17 amino acids. V dropped 6 bases and J dropped 2 bases, with 17 bases sitting between them. Per germline, CDR1 MDHEN and CDR2 SYDVKM. This chain's CDR3 is CASRARGLYAGANVLTF. For the CDR3, the DNA is TGTGCCAGCAGGGCCCGGGGTCTGTATGCTGGGGCCAACGTCCTGACTTTC.

This clonotype was picked up a small number of times. The chain employs TRBV28 and TRBJ2-1; TRBD1 agrees at 8 bases. The CDR3 spans 15 residues. Trimming cost V 7 bases and J 2 bases; bases outside gene matches: 7. Germline V CDR1 and CDR2: MDHEN, SYDVKM. Here the CDR3 reads CASTRTGWTYNEQFF. DNA of the CDR3: TGTGCCAGCACCCGGACAGGGTGGACCTACAATGAGCAGTTCTTC.

In its sample, this clonotype was seen many times. This rearrangement joins TRBV5-1 to TRBJ2-7; D uncertain. Trimming took 5 bases from V and 3 from J, leaving 12 bases between them. There are 13 residues in the CDR3. Germline values: CDR1 SGHRS, CDR2 YFSETQ. The CDR3 spells CASSPDMVYEQYF. DNA of the CDR3: TGCGCCAGCAGTCCAGACATGGTCTACGAGCAGTACTTC. The whole variable domain, filled in from reference TRBV5-1 and TRBJ2-7, reads KAGVTQTPRYLIKTRGQQVTLSCSPISGHRSVSWYQQTPGQGLQFLFEYFSETQRNKGNFPGRFSGRQFSNSRSEMNVSTLELGDSALYLCASSPDMVYEQYFGPGTRLTVT.

At least ten counts were recorded for this clonotype. The chain carries TRBV6-2 or TRBV6-3 and TRBJ2-5; tentatively, D is TRBD1 or TRBD2 (5 bases each). The CDR3 loop spans 15 amino acids. The germline CDR1 and CDR2 sequences are MNHEY and SVGEGT. V lost 2 bases and J 2 bases, leaving 12 bases between the germline ends. The CDR3 nucleotides read TGTGCCAGCAGTTACAACGGGGCAGATCAAGAGACCCAGTACTTC. The encoded protein is CASSYNGADQETQYF.